Below are 18 T cell receptor beta chains sequenced from a single sample in a study of regulatory T cells in long-lasting Graves disease. Regarding time point: newly diagnosed GD, antithyroid drugs for less than 3 months. RNA extracted from PBMCs served as the sequencing template. TCR beta libraries were built with iRepertoire HTBI primers and Arm-PCR of CDR3 regions. Using its own MiXCR run on the multiplex PCR reads, TCRdb lists one record per CDR3 protein. The sample consists of about 500,000 distinct CDR3 sequences, 15% to 20% of them appearing once. The same sample was also studied in work on T cells in Graves' hyperthyroidism and ophthalmopathy.

The sample here was peripheral blood mononuclear cells (PBMCs), taken at new diagnosis, from a patient treated with antithyroid drugs. The receptors were sampled from a man aged 35-49 years with Graves disease.

This clonotype came up many times. The CDR3 region is CASSPPPSRDYEQYF. In DNA form, the CDR3 reads TGTGCCAGCAGCCCGCCCCCGAGCAGAGACTACGAGCAGTACTTC. The chain couples TRBV28 to TRBJ2-7; D gene unclear. Trimming left V 6 bases short and J 3 bases short, with 18 bases between. Germline CDR1 MDHEN, CDR2 SYDVKM. The CDR3 contains 15 residues.

This clonotype was recorded at least ten times. The V gene is TRBV5-1, the J gene TRBJ2-5; TRBD1 matches at 9 bases. Losses at the gene ends were 0 bases for V and 5 bases for J; bases not matched to a gene: 5. Germline V gene lookup returns CDR1 SGHRS and CDR2 YFSETQ. The CDR3 totals 15 residues. The CDR3 region has the DNA TGCGCCAGCAGCTTGGCGGGACAGGGACTGGAGACCCAGTACTTC. Amino acids: CASSLAGQGLETQYF.

This clonotype showed up many times. The chain carries TRBV7-8 and TRBJ2-7; no clear D. CDR3 length: 12 amino acids. The V gene's germline CDR1 is SGHVS and CDR2 FQNEAQ. V was clipped by 3 bases and J by 2 bases, with 5 bases between them. For the CDR3, the DNA is TGTGCCAGCAGCTTGAACACCTACGAGCAGTACTTC. Translated: CASSLNTYEQYF.

This clonotype showed up just a few times. A single base separates this from a much larger clone, so it may be a read error. CDR3 DNA sequence: TGCAGTGCTAAGCTCCGGGGCAGGGGGGCTGAGCAGTTCTTC. It specifies CSAKLRGRGAEQFF. V usage is TRBV20-1 and J usage is TRBJ2-1; possible D gene TRBD1, 7 bases. Germline V gene data show CDR1 as DFQATT and CDR2 as SNEGSKA (reference sequence). The CDR3 spans 14 residues. Trimming removed 4 bases from V and 9 bases from J, with 19 bases in between.

This clonotype has ten or more counts. The genes are TRBV3-1 and TRBJ2-1; perhaps TRBD1 as D (5 bases). CDR1 and CDR2 from the germline V gene are LGHDT and YNNKEL (reference sequence). Trimming shortened V by 0 bases and J by 4 bases, and 7 bases separated the two germline ends. This CDR3 contains 14 residues. CDR3 sequence: CASSQDQGYNEQFF. In DNA, the CDR3 is TGTGCCAGCAGCCAAGATCAGGGTTACAATGAGCAGTTCTTC.

This clonotype was seen ten or more times. This sequence joins TRBV12-3 or TRBV12-4 and TRBJ2-1; D gene ambiguous. V lost 3 bases, J lost 9 bases, and 6 bases lay in between. The CDR3 length is 11 residues. The CDR3 reads CASSLLVEQFF. The CDR3 DNA reads as TGTGCCAGCAGTTTGTTAGTTGAGCAGTTCTTC.

The rearrangement joins TRBV5-1 to TRBJ2-1, with D maybe TRBD2 (6 bases). V shed 0 bases and J shed 8 bases, with 15 bases lying between them. The germline CDR1 and CDR2 sequences are SGHRS and YFSETQ. The CDR3 is 15 residues long. The CDR3 reads CASSLVGGMVDEQFF. The CDR3, as DNA: TGCGCCAGCAGCTTGGTGGGGGGAATGGTCGATGAGCAGTTCTTC. Full variable domain (rest looked up from reference TRBV5-1 and TRBJ2-1): KAGVTQTPRYLIKTRGQQVTLSCSPISGHRSVSWYQQTPGQGLQFLFEYFSETQRNKGNFPGRFSGRQFSNSRSEMNVSTLELGDSALYLCASSLVGGMVDEQFFGPGTRLTVL.

At least ten counts were recorded for this clonotype. The chain carries TRBV7-8 and TRBJ2-3, with TRBD2 as a possible D gene (6 bases). This CDR3 region has 15 residues. Germline loops: CDR1 SGHVS, CDR2 FQNEAQ. The V end lost 5 bases, the J end lost 1 base, and 13 bases lay between the germline ends. The CDR3 spells CASSHRDSRTDTQYF. CDR3 DNA sequence: TGTGCCAGCAGCCATCGGGACTCTCGCACAGATACGCAGTATTTT.

This clonotype was seen only a few times. The CDR3 nucleotides are TGTGCCAGCAGCCTCTCCCCGGGACTAGAGTCCTACGAGCAGTACTTC. Amino acid sequence: CASSLSPGLESYEQYF. The V gene is TRBV7-6, the J gene TRBJ2-7; the match to TRBD2 covers 8 bases. This CDR3 region has 16 residues. J gave up 1 base and V 5 bases, and 10 bases lay outside the gene matches. Looked up from germline, CDR1 is SGHVS and CDR2 is FNYEAQ.

This clonotype occurred many times. CDR3 DNA sequence: TGTGCCTGGGAGCAGAACACTGAAGCTTTCTTT. Protein product: CAWEQNTEAFF. The gene calls are TRBV30 and TRBJ1-1; D unclear. The CDR3 length is 11 residues. V lost 5 bases and J 1 base, leaving 5 bases between the germline ends. CDR1 is GTSNPN, CDR2 SVGIG, per germline (reference sequence).

V gene TRBV7-2 combines with J gene TRBJ2-7, with a tentative D call TRBD2 (5 bases). This CDR3 contains 14 residues. The germline CDR1 and CDR2 sequences are SGHTA and FQGNSA. V lost 5 bases, J lost 3 bases, and 14 bases lay in between. DNA for the CDR3: TGTGCCAGCAGCGCCTCGGAGGATTTCTACGAGCAGTACTTC. Translating gives CASSASEDFYEQYF.

The chain employs TRBV24-1 and TRBJ2-1; TRBD2 matches at 10 bases. Trimming took 3 bases from V and 4 from J; bases not matched to a gene: 5. CDR3 length equals 16 residues. Germline CDR1 KGHDR, CDR2 SFDVKD. The CDR3 region has the DNA TGTGCCACCAGTGATCCCGGGACTAGCGATTACAATGAGCAGTTCTTC. Translated: CATSDPGTSDYNEQFF.

This clonotype came up once. With a far larger clone one base away, a read error is the likely cause. This chain uses TRBV4-1 with TRBJ2-5; 10 positions agree with TRBD2. TRBJ2-1 explains the end of the DNA better; the J call may be wrong. CDR1 and CDR2 from the germline V gene are MGHRA and YSYEKL. This CDR3 has 15 amino acids. Here the CDR3 reads CAGSQTSGTYNEQFF. The CDR3 bases are TGCGCCGGCAGCCAAACTAGCGGGACCTACAATGAGCAGTTCTTC.

With respect to this clonotype: This may be a read error, as it is one base from a much larger clone. The chain employs TRBV5-1 and TRBJ2-7; D may be TRBD1 or TRBD2 (5 bases each). Per germline, CDR1 SGHRS and CDR2 YFSETQ. This CDR3 has 14 amino acids. Trimming stripped 4 bases from V and 3 bases from J, with 14 bases between. The CDR3 loop is CASSRAGAFYEQYF. CDR3 bases: TGCGCCAGCAGCCGTGCCGGGGCTTTCTACGAGCAGTACTTC. Complete variable domain (other parts from reference TRBV5-1 and TRBJ2-7): KAGVTQTPRYLIKTRGQQVTLSCSPISGHRSVSWYQQTPGQGLQFLFEYFSETQRNKGNFPGRFSGRQFSNSRSEMNVSTLELGDSALYLCASSRAGAFYEQYFGPGTRLTVT.

This clonotype was detected a few times. The chain recombines TRBV7-2 with TRBJ2-7, with D uncertain. Germline lookup yields CDR1 SGHTA and CDR2 FQGNSA. The CDR3 extends over 13 amino acids. Trimming shortened V by 4 bases and J by 7 bases, and 14 bases separated the two germline ends. This CDR3 reads CASSSTALREQYF. The CDR3 nucleotides read TGTGCCAGCAGCTCAACGGCACTAAGGGAGCAGTACTTC. The complete variable domain, with remaining parts taken from reference TRBV7-2 and TRBJ2-7, reads GAGVSQSPSNKVTEKGKDVELRCDPISGHTALYWYRQSLGQGLEFLIYFQGNSAPDKSGLPSDRFSAERTGGSVSTLTIQRTQQEDSAVYLCASSSTALREQYFGPGTRLTVT.

This clonotype was detected many times. This chain uses TRBV2 with TRBJ2-2; possibly TRBD2 for D (6 bases). Looked up from germline, CDR1 is SNHLY and CDR2 is FYNNEI. This CDR3 is 14 amino acids long. V shed 3 bases and J shed 5 bases, with 10 bases lying between them. CDR3 coding DNA: TGTGCCAGCAGTGACGGGGCGGGGACCGGGGAGCTGTTTTTT. This codes for CASSDGAGTGELFF.

There are many counts of this clonotype. This chain connects TRBV6-9 to TRBJ2-1, with TRBD2 matching 10 bases. V lost 4 bases, J lost 14 bases, and 2 bases stayed unmatched. Germline assignment: CDR1 MNHGY and CDR2 SVAAGI. The CDR3 consists of 11 residues. CDR3 coding DNA: TGTGCCAGCAGTTTTAGCGGGAGGAAGTTCTTC. Its protein is CASSFSGRKFF.

The chain combines TRBV6-5 with TRBJ1-2; D possibly corresponds to TRBD1 (5 bases). The CDR3 has 12 amino acids. Germline V CDR1 and CDR2: MNHEY, SVGAGI. Trimming cost V 4 bases and J 7 bases, with 10 bases left between them. The CDR3 nucleotides read TGTGCCAGCAGTTCCCCGACAGTTGGCTACACCTTC. Encoded protein: CASSSPTVGYTF.